These 3 T cell receptor beta chains were all obtained from the same sample, sequenced in a study of blood T cell repertoires in COVID-19. Assay: immunoSEQ multiplex PCR; the TCRdb copy retains only in-frame clones and omits some. Among about 26,000 clones listed, roughly 84% were seen once. The sequencing sample was made of peripheral blood. These receptors originate from a human donor in a cohort sampled during active COVID-19.

CDR3 protein: CAWSYGTAGANVLTF. In DNA, the CDR3 is TGTGCCTGGAGTTACGGGACAGCTGGGGCCAACGTCCTGACTTTC. The chain is built from TRBV30 and TRBJ2-6, with TRBD1 matching 7 bases. With 2 bases clipped from V and 2 bases from J, the junction kept 3 bases outside the gene matches. The CDR3 totals 15 residues. The V gene's germline CDR1 is GTSNPN and CDR2 SVGIG (reference sequence).

V and J are TRBV6-5 and TRBJ2-7, with D tentatively TRBD1 (7 bases). Between the trimmed V and J ends, which lost 4 bases and 4 bases, there was a span of 20 bases. This CDR3 comprises 16 residues. Germline CDR1 and CDR2: MNHEY and SVGAGI. Here the CDR3 DNA reads TGTGCCAGCAGTTCCCCCGCAGGGGGGAGCATGTACGAGCAGTACTTC. Translation: CASSSPAGGSMYEQYF.

The chain combines TRBV4-1 with TRBJ2-7; D is possibly TRBD1 (5 bases). V shed 1 base and J shed 3 bases, with 13 bases lying between them. This CDR3 is 15 amino acids long. In germline, CDR1 is MGHRA, CDR2 YSYEKL. The CDR3 nucleotides are TGCGCCAGCAGCCAAGCATTCCGACAGAACTACGAGCAGTACTTC. This encodes CASSQAFRQNYEQYF.